The rows below give T cell receptor beta chains drawn from one sample of a study of T cells in Graves' hyperthyroidism and ophthalmopathy. TCRdb reprocessed the multiplex PCR reads via MiXCR and lists one record per CDR3 protein. The sample shows some 360,000 distinct CDR3 sequences, about a sixth of them seen only once. Sequencing input: blood. These receptors were obtained from a woman in her 40s with Graves' ophthalmopathy. Both conserved end residues are part of each CDR3. A D gene is named only where the DNA matches it firmly. Some rows mark clone size as missing; the rest say once, few, many or name a class of expanded clone.

size	V	D	J	CDR3	DNA
many	TRBV11-2	NA	TRBJ2-7	CASRPLTGFGNEQYF	TGTGCCAGCAGACCCCTAACAGGGTTTGGCAACGAGCAGTACTTC
many	TRBV25-1	TRBD1	TRBJ2-5	CASSVGQGEGETQYF	TGTGCCAGCAGTGTAGGACAGGGGGAAGGAGAGACCCAGTACTTC
NA	TRBV6-1	NA	TRBJ2-5	CASSVWGAQETQYF	TGTGCCAGCAGTGTTTGGGGGGCGCAGGAGACCCAGTACTTC
many	TRBV10-3	TRBD1	TRBJ2-2	CAISAGTGAGTGELFF	TGTGCCATCAGTGCAGGGACAGGGGCCGGCACCGGGGAGCTGTTTTTT
many	TRBV20-1	NA	TRBJ2-7	CSANTLGPSSYEQYF	TGCAGTGCCAACACCTTGGGGCCTAGCTCCTACGAGCAGTACTTC
many	TRBV9	NA	TRBJ1-3	CASSLVDGNTIYF	TGTGCCAGCAGCCTTGTCGATGGAAACACCATATATTTT
many	TRBV6-5	NA	TRBJ2-5	CASSYSWNTQETQYF	TGTGCCAGCAGTTACTCATGGAATACTCAAGAGACCCAGTACTTC
many	TRBV19	TRBD1	TRBJ2-1	CASKDRAGRQFF	TGTGCCAGTAAGGACAGGGCTGGGAGGCAGTTCTTC
many	TRBV27	NA	TRBJ2-7	CASSFDGGFGYEQYF	TGTGCCAGCAGTTTTGACGGCGGATTTGGGTACGAGCAGTACTTC
many	TRBV6-5	NA	TRBJ1-1	CASSYFGRNTEAFF	TGTGCCAGCAGTTACTTCGGGAGGAACACTGAAGCTTTCTTT
many	TRBV15	TRBD2	TRBJ2-2	CATSNSGRNTGELFF	TGTGCCACCAGCAATAGCGGGAGAAACACCGGGGAGCTGTTTTTT
many	TRBV4-1	NA	TRBJ1-2	CASSPTTQGYFGYTF	TGCGCCAGCAGCCCTACCACGCAGGGTTATTTTGGCTACACCTTC
many	TRBV7-9	NA	TRBJ2-7	CASSRDGYEQYF	TGTGCCAGCAGCCGCGACGGCTACGAGCAGTACTTC
many	TRBV29-1	NA	TRBJ1-1	CSVEDPLGTEAFF	TGCAGCGTTGAAGATCCCTTAGGCACTGAAGCTTTCTTT
many	TRBV28	TRBD1	TRBJ2-7	CASSLTHGTGVHEQYF	TGTGCCAGCAGTTTAACTCATGGGACAGGGGTCCACGAGCAGTACTTC
many	TRBV20-1	NA	TRBJ2-7	CSVPGLSSREQYF	TGCAGTGTCCCGGGACTCTCTTCTCGCGAGCAGTACTTC
many	TRBV2	NA	TRBJ1-1	CASSDPQGRGSMNTEAFF	TGTGCCAGCAGCGACCCACAGGGAAGGGGCTCTATGAACACTGAAGCTTTCTTT
NA	TRBV28	NA	TRBJ2-5	CASSSPPGAGQETQYF	TGTGCCAGCAGTTCCCCACCAGGGGCGGGACAAGAGACCCAGTACTTC
many	TRBV27	NA	TRBJ2-2	CASSLSRANTGELFF	TGTGCCAGCAGTTTATCTAGAGCGAACACCGGGGAGCTGTTTTTT
few	TRBV4-1	NA	TRBJ2-2	CASSQDPNSGITGELFF	TGCGCCAGCAGCCAAGATCCCAACTCGGGGATTACCGGGGAGCTGTTTTTT
many	TRBV12-3/TRBV12-4	NA	TRBJ2-7	CASRSGVYEQYF	TGTGCCAGCAGATCAGGGGTTTACGAGCAGTACTTC
many	TRBV5-1	NA	TRBJ2-2	CASSFREANTGELFF	TGCGCCAGCAGTTTCAGGGAAGCGAACACCGGGGAGCTGTTTTTT
many	TRBV7-2	NA	TRBJ2-7	CASSLRLLTAASSYEQYF	TGTGCCAGCAGCTTACGGCTACTAACAGCGGCGAGCTCCTACGAGCAGTACTTC
many	TRBV29-1	NA	TRBJ1-2	CSVDQGDGYTF	TGCAGCGTTGATCAGGGTGATGGCTACACCTTC
many	TRBV11-1	NA	TRBJ1-2	CASSFLGSQGTIYGYTF	TGTGCCAGCAGCTTTTTAGGTTCGCAGGGGACTATCTATGGCTACACCTTC
many	TRBV12-3/TRBV12-4	NA	TRBJ1-5	CASSLVGNQPQHF	TGCGCCAGCAGCTTGGTTGGCAATCAGCCCCAGCATTTT
many	TRBV7-2	NA	TRBJ1-1	CASSLVRAGGAFF	TGTGCCAGCAGCTTAGTCCGGGCCGGGGGGGCTTTCTTT
many	TRBV30	NA	TRBJ2-7	CAWKPGYSYEQYF	TGTGCCTGGAAGCCGGGCTACTCCTACGAGCAGTACTTC
once	TRBV6-2/TRBV6-3	NA	TRBJ2-7	CASKNGQTSYEQYF	TGTGCCAGCAAAAACGGGCAGACCTCCTACGAGCAGTACTTC
few	TRBV15	TRBD1	TRBJ2-7	CATSSRTGTEQYF	TGTGCCACCAGCAGCCGGACAGGGACCGAGCAGTACTTC
many	TRBV20-1	TRBD2	TRBJ2-7	CSARSAGDSYEQYF	TGCAGTGCTAGGTCAGCGGGAGACTCCTACGAGCAGTACTTC
many	TRBV6-1	NA	TRBJ2-7	CASTGREIYEQYF	TGTGCCAGCACAGGAAGGGAGATCTACGAGCAGTACTTC
NA	TRBV6-1	TRBD1	TRBJ1-1	CASRGAGQVLTEAFF	TGTGCCAGCAGGGGAGCGGGACAGGTATTAACTGAAGCTTTCTTT
many	TRBV4-1	NA	TRBJ1-2	CASSQFTGSNYGYTF	TGCGCCAGCAGCCAATTCACAGGGTCTAACTATGGCTACACCTTC
NA	TRBV6-5	NA	TRBJ2-7	CASSIQGDGYEQYF	TGTGCCAGCAGTATACAGGGCGATGGCTACGAGCAGTACTTC
once	TRBV6-1	NA	TRBJ2-7	CASRDLVGLYEQYF	TGTGCCAGCAGAGACCTAGTGGGCCTCTACGAGCAGTACTTC
NA	TRBV20-1	NA	TRBJ2-3	CSAPYTDTQYF	TGCAGTGCCCCATACACAGATACGCAGTATTTT
many	TRBV28	TRBD1	TRBJ1-1	CASRYTGGPNTEAFF	TGTGCCAGCAGATATACAGGGGGCCCGAACACTGAAGCTTTCTTT
many	TRBV24-1	NA	TRBJ2-7	CATSDPRSSYEQYF	TGTGCCACCAGTGATCCCAGGAGCTCCTACGAGCAGTACTTC
NA	TRBV7-8	NA	TRBJ2-2	CASSLRQGENTGELFF	TGTGCCAGCAGCTTACGGCAGGGAGAGAACACCGGGGAGCTGTTTTTT
many	TRBV6-5	NA	TRBJ2-7	CASRRSTSSYEQYF	TGTGCCAGCAGGCGTTCGACTAGCTCCTACGAGCAGTACTTC
many	TRBV28	TRBD1	TRBJ2-1	CASSLDREYSYNEQFF	TGTGCCAGCAGTTTGGACAGGGAGTACTCCTACAATGAGCAGTTCTTC
many	TRBV12-3/TRBV12-4	TRBD1	TRBJ1-1	CASSFGQGNTEAFF	TGTGCCAGCAGTTTTGGACAGGGTAACACTGAAGCTTTCTTT
many	TRBV6-6	NA	TRBJ1-5	CASTVQQQPQHF	TGTGCCAGTACGGTTCAGCAACAGCCCCAGCATTTT
many	TRBV6-5	NA	TRBJ2-5	CASSYRDGRETQYF	TGTGCCAGCAGTTACAGGGATGGTCGAGAGACCCAGTACTTC
NA	TRBV12-3/TRBV12-4	NA	TRBJ2-4	CASSLTGSDIQYF	TGTGCCAGCAGTTTGACAGGCAGCGACATTCAGTACTTC
many	TRBV5-1	TRBD1	TRBJ1-1	CASSLDAGTGATEAFF	TGCGCCAGCAGCTTGGATGCTGGGACAGGGGCGACAGAAGCTTTCTTT
few	TRBV28	NA	TRBJ1-2	CASTLTDPLGRGYGYNF	TGTGCCAGCACCCTGACGGACCCTCTGGGAAGGGGCTATGGCTACAACTTC
many	TRBV18	TRBD2	TRBJ2-5	CASSPYGLAGGGTQETQYF	TGTGCCAGCTCACCCTACGGACTAGCGGGAGGCGGAACCCAAGAGACCCAGTACTTC
many	TRBV10-3	NA	TRBJ2-6	CAIRDDGAGANVLTF	TGTGCCATCAGGGACGACGGGGCTGGGGCCAACGTCCTGACTTTC